This T cell receptor (beta chain) emerged from a study of blood T cell repertoires in COVID-19. Overall study context: Some COVID-19 samples were acute and others convalescent; all came from the United States, Italy and Spain.

Participants, about 18 to 95 years old, spanned about two dozen US areas. Participant reports of clinical history set cohort assignment. The length of the CDR3 is 16 residues. V shed 5 bases, J shed 5 bases, and the junction held 9 bases outside the gene matches. Germline V gene sequence: CDR1 SNHLY, CDR2 FYNNEI. Some clones are missing from TCRdb's copy, which holds only in-frame ones; the method was immunoSEQ multiplex PCR. The table has 250,000 to 300,000 clones, roughly 85% seen once. The sample was PBMCs or T cells enriched from blood (not recorded which). This sequence originates from a man aged 35-49 years who had been exposed to COVID-19. This chain joins TRBV2 and TRBJ1-6, with TRBD1 identical over 7 bases. For the CDR3, the DNA is TGTGCCAGCAGTCCAGAGGGGGCACGAAATAATTCACCCCTCCACTTT. It codes for CASSPEGARNNSPLHF.